Listed here is a single T cell receptor beta chain. Libraries were prepared by immunoSEQ multiplex PCR; TCRdb keeps only in-frame clonotypes and omits some of them. The table lists roughly 120,000 clones, about 90% of them singletons. The data are from a study of T cell responses to AZD1222 COVID-19 vaccine. CDR1 is SQVTM, CDR2 ANQGSEA, per germline. The CDR3 is 15 amino acids. V trimming: 5 bases; J trimming: 9 bases; junction bases outside the gene matches: 13. This TCR was recovered from an adult in good health. The chain links TRBV29-1 to TRBJ2-4, with 10 nucleotides matching TRBD1. Sample: peripheral blood, taken on day 0 of AZD1222 vaccination. CDR3 region: CSVLGDRGSGGIQYF. As DNA, the CDR3 is TGCAGCGTTCTGGGGGACAGGGGCTCCGGGGGCATTCAGTACTTC.